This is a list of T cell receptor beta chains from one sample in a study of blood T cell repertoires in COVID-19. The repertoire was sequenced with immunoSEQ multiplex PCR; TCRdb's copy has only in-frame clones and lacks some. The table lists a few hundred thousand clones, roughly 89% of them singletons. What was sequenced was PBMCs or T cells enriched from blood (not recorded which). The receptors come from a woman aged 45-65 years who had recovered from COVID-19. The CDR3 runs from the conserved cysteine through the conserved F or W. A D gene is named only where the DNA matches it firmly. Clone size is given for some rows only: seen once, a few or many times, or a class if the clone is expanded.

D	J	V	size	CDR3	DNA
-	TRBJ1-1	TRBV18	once	CASSPTGDTEAFF	TGTGCCAGCTCACCAACAGGCGACACTGAAGCTTTCTTT
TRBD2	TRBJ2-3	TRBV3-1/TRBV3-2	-	CASSQLAGGPTDTQYF	TGTGCCAGCAGCCAATTAGCGGGGGGGCCAACAGATACGCAGTATTTT
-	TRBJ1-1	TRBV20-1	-	CSARADSEAFF	TGCAGTGCTAGAGCGGACAGCGAAGCTTTCTTT
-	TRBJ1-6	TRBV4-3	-	CASSQGGYNSPLHF	TGCGCCAGCAGCCAAGGAGGCTATAATTCACCCCTCCACTTT
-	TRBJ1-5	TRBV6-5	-	CASSLGGDQPQHF	TGTGCCAGCAGTTTGGGCGGGGATCAGCCCCAGCATTTT
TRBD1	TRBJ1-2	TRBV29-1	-	CSAPGQGGGYTF	TGCAGCGCTCCGGGACAGGGAGGTGGCTACACCTTC
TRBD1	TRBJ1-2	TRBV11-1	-	CASTQGARAGYTF	TGTGCCAGCACCCAGGGGGCCAGGGCTGGCTACACCTTC
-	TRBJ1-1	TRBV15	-	CATSRDLLGHTEAFF	TGTGCCACCAGCAGAGATTTGTTGGGGCACACTGAAGCTTTCTTT
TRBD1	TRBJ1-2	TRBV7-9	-	CASSLRQGVHGYTF	TGTGCCAGCAGCCTAAGACAGGGTGTTCATGGCTACACCTTC
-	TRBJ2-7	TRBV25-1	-	CASGPGTSYEQYF	TGTGCCAGCGGCCCAGGGACATCCTACGAGCAGTACTTC
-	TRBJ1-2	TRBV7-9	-	CASSQGHGYTF	TGTGCCAGCAGCCAGGGGCACGGCTACACCTTC
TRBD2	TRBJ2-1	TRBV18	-	CASSSYTGGLNEQFF	TGTGCCAGCTCTTCATATACGGGGGGGCTGAATGAGCAGTTCTTC
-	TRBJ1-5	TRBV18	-	CASSHGENQPQHF	TGTGCCAGCTCACACGGAGAAAATCAGCCCCAGCATTTT
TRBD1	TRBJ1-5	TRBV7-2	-	CASSPGQGGQPQHF	TGTGCCAGCAGCCCCGGACAGGGAGGACAGCCCCAGCATTTT
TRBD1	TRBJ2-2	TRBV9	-	CASDDGTEGTGELFF	TGTGCCAGCGATGACGGGACAGAGGGCACCGGGGAGCTGTTTTTT
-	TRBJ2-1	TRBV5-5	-	CASSFSGVLGISGYNEQFF	TGTGCCAGCAGCTTTTCTGGGGTTTTGGGTATTAGCGGCTACAATGAGCAGTTCTTC
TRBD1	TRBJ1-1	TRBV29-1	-	CSGSGQGNTEAFF	TGCAGCGGCTCGGGACAGGGGAACACTGAAGCTTTCTTT
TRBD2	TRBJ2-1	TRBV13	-	CASSVLRGGPPSSYNEQFF	TGTGCCAGCAGCGTACTACGGGGGGGCCCTCCCAGCTCCTACAATGAGCAGTTCTTC
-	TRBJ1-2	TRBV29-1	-	CSVDQQGVEGYTF	TGCAGCGTGGATCAACAGGGCGTGGAAGGCTACACCTTC
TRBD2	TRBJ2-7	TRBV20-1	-	CSASGGLAGKPYEQYF	TGCAGTGCTAGTGGGGGACTAGCGGGGAAACCCTACGAGCAGTACTTC
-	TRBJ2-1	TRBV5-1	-	CASSDGGPYDNEQFF	TGCGCCAGCTCCGACGGGGGGCCCTACGACAATGAGCAGTTCTTC
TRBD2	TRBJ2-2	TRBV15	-	CATSRVWLAGGPKGVNTGELFF	TGTGCCACCAGCAGAGTATGGCTAGCGGGGGGGCCTAAGGGCGTTAACACCGGGGAGCTGTTTTTT
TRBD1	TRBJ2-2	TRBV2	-	CASSRDRGNTGELFF	TGTGCCAGCAGTAGGGACAGGGGGAACACCGGGGAGCTGTTTTTT
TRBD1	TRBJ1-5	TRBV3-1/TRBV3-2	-	CASSQEPPGQGNQPQHF	TGTGCCAGCAGCCAAGAGCCCCCCGGACAGGGTAATCAGCCCCAGCATTTT
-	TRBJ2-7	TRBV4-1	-	CASSHSRGVEQYF	TGCGCCAGCAGCCATTCCAGGGGGGTCGAGCAGTACTTC
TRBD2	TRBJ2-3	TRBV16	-	CASSQTVFGGSTDTQYF	TGTGCCAGCAGCCAAACTGTATTCGGGGGGAGCACAGATACGCAGTATTTT
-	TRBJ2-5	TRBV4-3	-	CASSQDWAAKETQYF	TGCGCCAGCAGCCAAGATTGGGCAGCTAAAGAGACCCAGTACTTC
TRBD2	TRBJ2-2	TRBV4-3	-	CASSQDGAGDSTGELFF	TGCGCCAGCAGCCAAGATGGGGCGGGGGACTCCACCGGGGAGCTGTTTTTT
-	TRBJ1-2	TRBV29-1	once	CSVVGTPLDYGYTF	TGCAGCGTTGTAGGGACTCCCTTGGACTATGGCTACACCTTC
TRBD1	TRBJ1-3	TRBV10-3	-	CATTPQTGAGNTIYF	TGTGCCACCACACCGCAAACAGGGGCTGGAAACACCATATATTTT
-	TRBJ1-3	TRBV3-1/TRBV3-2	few	CASSRLGNTIYF	TGTGCCAGCAGCCGGCTTGGAAACACCATATATTTT
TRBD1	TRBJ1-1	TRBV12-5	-	CASGLGDSRTEAFF	TGTGCTAGTGGTTTGGGGGACAGTAGGACTGAAGCTTTCTTT
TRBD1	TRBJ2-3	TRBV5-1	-	CASSLTGTASTDTQYF	TGCGCCAGCAGCCTTACCGGGACAGCTAGCACAGATACGCAGTATTTT
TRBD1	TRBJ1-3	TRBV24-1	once	CATSEGTGGPSGNTIYF	TGTGCCACCAGTGAAGGGACAGGGGGCCCCTCTGGAAACACCATATATTTT
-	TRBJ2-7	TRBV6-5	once	CASRQGSMYEQYF	TGTGCCAGCCGGCAGGGCTCTATGTACGAGCAGTACTTC
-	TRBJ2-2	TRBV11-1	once	CASSLGQAPTGELFF	TGTGCCAGCAGCTTAGGACAGGCACCCACCGGGGAGCTGTTTTTT
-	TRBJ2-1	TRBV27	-	CASSLIRSGKPSGNEQFF	TGTGCCAGCAGTCTAATACGATCCGGGAAGCCCTCGGGGAATGAGCAGTTCTTC
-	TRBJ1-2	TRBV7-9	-	CASSLFETNYGYTF	TGTGCCAGCAGCTTATTTGAGACTAACTATGGCTACACCTTC
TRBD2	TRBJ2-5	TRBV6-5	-	CASRQRGGPETQYF	TGTGCCAGCAGGCAGCGGGGGGGCCCCGAGACCCAGTACTTC
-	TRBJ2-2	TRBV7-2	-	CASSLTWTAGTGELFF	TGTGCCAGCAGCTTAACTTGGACCGCGGGAACCGGGGAGCTGTTTTTT
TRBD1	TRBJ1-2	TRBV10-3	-	CAVTGALGYGYTF	TGTGCCGTCACAGGGGCACTAGGCTATGGCTACACCTTC
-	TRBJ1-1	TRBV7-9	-	CASSKEGLKNTEAFF	TGTGCCAGCAGCAAGGAGGGACTCAAGAACACTGAAGCTTTCTTT
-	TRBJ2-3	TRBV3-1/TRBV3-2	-	CASSNERTDTQYF	TGTGCCAGCAGCAACGAGCGCACAGATACGCAGTATTTT
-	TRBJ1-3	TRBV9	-	CASSFSAGDGNTIYF	TGTGCCAGCAGTTTCTCGGCAGGTGATGGAAACACCATATATTTT
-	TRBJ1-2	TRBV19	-	CASSMAPYGYTF	TGTGCCAGTAGTATGGCACCCTATGGCTACACCTTC
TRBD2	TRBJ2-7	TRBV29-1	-	CSVDLTSGPGEQYF	TGCAGCGTTGACCTGACTAGCGGCCCGGGGGAGCAGTACTTC
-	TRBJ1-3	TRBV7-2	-	CASSLFSSEGGSGNTIYF	TGTGCCAGCAGCTTATTTAGCTCCGAGGGCGGCTCTGGAAACACCATATATTTT
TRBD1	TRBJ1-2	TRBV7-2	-	CASSLGRGTTLTGYTF	TGTGCCAGCAGCTTAGGCAGGGGGACCACTCTTACGGGCTACACCTTC
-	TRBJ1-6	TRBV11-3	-	CASSLTQGAPLHF	TGTGCCAGCAGCTTAACGCAGGGTGCACCCCTCCACTTT
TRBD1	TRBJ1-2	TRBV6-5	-	CASSSWTGAYGYTF	TGTGCCAGCAGTTCCTGGACAGGGGCCTATGGCTACACCTTC
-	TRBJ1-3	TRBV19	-	CASTPPRRTGNTIYF	TGTGCCAGTACCCCGCCGAGGAGAACTGGAAACACCATATATTTT
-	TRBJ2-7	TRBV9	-	CASSSGGGSYEQYF	TGTGCCAGCAGCTCCGGAGGAGGATCCTACGAGCAGTACTTC
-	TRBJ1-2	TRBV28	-	CASNPPGRVYGYTF	TGTGCCAGCAACCCCCCGGGCAGGGTCTATGGCTACACCTTC